The 28 T cell receptor beta chains presented below share a single source sample, sequenced in a study of cytomegalovirus exposure and HLA in healthy donors. Clones were sequenced by immunoSEQ multiplex PCR, and TCRdb holds only the in-frame ones, with some missing. The sample lists 150,000 to 200,000 clones, 96% occurring once. Sample: PBMCs. The source is a woman aged 18-29 years in good health and CMV-seronegative.

This sequence joins TRBV7-2 and TRBJ1-2, with unresolved D. CDR3 size: 17 residues. V was cut by 5 bases and J by 0 bases, with 19 bases left in between. The V gene's germline CDR1 is SGHTA and CDR2 FQGNSA. The CDR3 here is CASSRGLSTTANYGYTF. CDR3 coding DNA: TGTGCCAGCAGCCGAGGACTCTCAACCACCGCTAACTATGGCTACACCTTC. Combining the CDR3 with reference TRBV7-2 and TRBJ1-2 gives the whole variable domain GAGVSQSPSNKVTEKGKDVELRCDPISGHTALYWYRQSLGQGLEFLIYFQGNSAPDKSGLPSDRFSAERTGGSVSTLTIQRTQQEDSAVYLCASSRGLSTTANYGYTFGSGTRLTVV.

V gene TRBV5-4 combines with J gene TRBJ1-2, with D possibly matching TRBD1 (5 bases). CDR1 is SGHNT and CDR2 is YYREEE in the germline V gene (reference sequence). Between the trimmed V and J ends, which lost 0 bases and 5 bases, there was a span of 8 bases. The CDR3 totals 13 residues. The chain's CDR3 is CASSLDRGYGYTF. CDR3 in DNA: TGTGCCAGCAGCTTGGATAGGGGATATGGCTACACCTTC.

This chain connects TRBV11-1 to TRBJ2-3; D remains ambiguous. The CDR3 spans 14 residues. Germline V gene sequence: CDR1 SGHAT, CDR2 FQDESV (reference sequence). V was pared by 4 bases and J by 1 base, with 9 bases between. The CDR3: CASSSSRGTDTQYF. The CDR3 bases are TGTGCCAGCAGCTCCTCCCGTGGCACAGATACGCAGTATTTT.

The DNA of the CDR3 is TGTGCCAGTAGTATAGGCGGCCAGCCCCAGCATTTT. This translates into CASSIGGQPQHF. The chain combines TRBV19 with TRBJ1-5; D is uncertain. CDR1 and CDR2 (germline): LNHDA, SQIVND (reference sequence). Between the trimmed V and J ends, which lost 1 base and 7 bases, there was a span of 5 bases. The CDR3 totals 12 residues.

The chain recombines TRBV6-1 with TRBJ2-3; weak D call: TRBD1 (5 bases). The CDR3 contains 15 residues. Germline values: CDR1 MNHNS, CDR2 SASEGT. V shed 8 bases and J shed 4 bases, with 19 bases lying between them. This CDR3 reads CASEELTVLADTQYF. DNA for the CDR3: TGTGCCAGCGAAGAATTGACAGTTCTCGCAGATACGCAGTATTTT.

V and J are TRBV7-6 and TRBJ1-2; TRBD1 agrees at 7 bases. This CDR3 contains 13 residues. Germline CDR1 is SGHVS and CDR2 is FNYEAQ. V lost 5 bases, J lost 6 bases, and 6 bases stayed unmatched. CDR3 amino acids: CASSKRQGDGYTF. The CDR3 nucleotides read TGTGCCAGCAGCAAACGACAGGGTGATGGCTACACCTTC.

The rearrangement joins TRBV11-2 to TRBJ2-5; 12 nucleotides match TRBD2. The CDR3 spans 16 residues. J lost 0 bases, V lost 5 bases, and 4 bases had no gene match. In germline, CDR1 is SGHAT, CDR2 FQNNGV. The CDR3 protein is CASSPGTSGYQETQYF. DNA of the CDR3: TGTGCCAGCAGCCCCGGGACTAGCGGGTACCAAGAGACCCAGTACTTC.

The CDR3 coding sequence is TGTGCCAGCAGTTACTCGAATCTGGCGGATGGGCAGCCCCAGCATTTT. It codes for CASSYSNLADGQPQHF. The chain employs TRBV6-6 and TRBJ1-5; no reliable D call. CDR3 length: 16 residues. Trimming stripped 0 bases from V and 7 bases from J, with 16 bases between. Germline CDR1 reads MNHNY; CDR2 reads SVGAGI (reference sequence).

Only one count was recorded for this clone. The V gene is TRBV16, the J gene TRBJ1-6, with 7 bases aligning to TRBD1. There are 15 residues in the CDR3. After removal of 4 bases from V and 5 bases from J, the junction contained 5 bases not matched to a gene. Germline CDR1 is KGHSY and CDR2 is FQNENV. Here the CDR3 DNA reads TGTGCCAGCAGCCGTTTCGACAGGGATAATTCACCCCTCCACTTT. It is translated as CASSRFDRDNSPLHF.

V and J are TRBV20-1 and TRBJ2-5; no firm D call. Germline V gene lookup returns CDR1 DFQATT and CDR2 SNEGSKA (reference sequence). The CDR3 covers 10 residues. V was pared by 6 bases and J by 5 bases, with 7 bases between. This CDR3 reads CSALGETQYF. For the CDR3, the DNA is TGCAGTGCCCTAGGCGAGACCCAGTACTTC.

The chain employs TRBV7-9 and TRBJ1-6, with D possibly TRBD1 on 6 matching bases. V was trimmed by 4 bases and J by 10 bases, leaving 14 bases between them. The CDR3 has 14 amino acids. Per germline, CDR1 SEHNR and CDR2 FQNEAQ (reference sequence). DNA for the CDR3: TGTGCCAGCAGCTCCGGACAGCAGCGGTCACCCCTCCACTTT. It translates to CASSSGQQRSPLHF.

CDR3 loop: CSAPTSGGYQETQYF. CDR3 bases: TGCAGCGCCCCGACTAGCGGGGGTTACCAAGAGACCCAGTACTTC. The rearrangement joins TRBV29-1 to TRBJ2-5; 12 bases are a match to TRBD2. Germline V gene lookup returns CDR1 SQVTM and CDR2 ANQGSEA. V was clipped by 7 bases and J by 0 bases; unmatched bases: 6. The CDR3 sequence is 15 residues long.

This clone is a singleton in its sample. The chain joins TRBV6-6 to TRBJ1-1, with D possibly matching TRBD1 (6 bases). This CDR3 has 16 residues. From germline, CDR1 is MNHNY and CDR2 SVGAGI (reference sequence). With 6 bases removed from V and 1 base from J, the gap between germline ends came to 18 bases. The CDR3, as DNA: TGTGCCAGCAGCCCTAATACCCACAGGGCGAACACTGAAGCTTTCTTT. Protein sequence: CASSPNTHRANTEAFF.

The V gene is TRBV6-4, the J gene TRBJ2-1; 12 bases map to TRBD2. Germline V gives CDR1 MRHNA, CDR2 SNTAGT. The CDR3 extends over 16 amino acids. The trim removed 5 bases at V and 4 bases at J, leaving 6 bases unmatched. The DNA for the CDR3 is TGTGCCAGCAGTTTCCTAGCGGGGGGGCCGTACAATGAGCAGTTCTTC. It encodes CASSFLAGGPYNEQFF.

The chain recombines TRBV7-2 with TRBJ2-6, with 7 positions matching TRBD1. In germline, CDR1 is SGHTA, CDR2 FQGNSA. With V trimmed by 5 bases and J by 0 bases, 7 bases remained unmatched. The CDR3 totals 17 residues. CDR3 loop: CASSPRTGYSGANVLTF. The CDR3 DNA sequence: TGTGCCAGCAGCCCTCGGACAGGCTACTCTGGGGCCAACGTCCTGACTTTC.

A single count supports this clone. This rearrangement joins TRBV5-6 to TRBJ2-3; TRBD2 matches at 10 bases. CDR1 is SGHDT, CDR2 YYEEEE, per germline. This CDR3 contains 17 residues. With V trimmed by 4 bases and J by 2 bases, 10 bases remained unmatched. DNA of the CDR3: TGTGCCAGCAGCCGGCTCGGAAGCGGGGGGGACACAGATACGCAGTATTTT. This encodes CASSRLGSGGDTDTQYF.

The chain has TRBV9 and TRBJ1-6; a possible D gene is TRBD1 (6 bases). The germline V gene has CDR1 SGDLS and CDR2 YYNGEE. V lost 0 bases to trimming and J lost 9 bases, with 16 bases between them. This CDR3 contains 16 residues. This CDR3 is CASSVGGTGSSSPLHF. In DNA, the CDR3 is TGTGCCAGCAGCGTAGGAGGAACAGGGAGTAGTTCACCCCTCCACTTT.

This chain links TRBV9 with TRBJ1-3; D unclear. The CDR3 is 16 residues long. Trimming shortened V by 4 bases and J by 0 bases, and 14 bases separated the two germline ends. In germline, CDR1 is SGDLS, CDR2 YYNGEE. The CDR3 DNA follows: TGTGCCAGCAGCCCCTCGTCCCGCGCCTCTGGAAACACCATATATTTT. This sequence encodes CASSPSSRASGNTIYF.

The CDR3 here is CASSFRGPVDSPLHF. CDR3 nucleotides: TGTGCCAGCAGCTTCAGGGGGCCTGTTGATTCACCCCTCCACTTT. This chain joins TRBV7-2 and TRBJ1-6, with 8 bases identical to TRBD1. The CDR3 spans 15 residues. With V trimmed by 3 bases and J by 8 bases, 6 bases remained unmatched. Germline CDR1 is SGHTA and CDR2 is FQGNSA.

The gene calls are TRBV6-6 and TRBJ2-2; 8 nucleotides line up with TRBD2. There are 14 residues in the CDR3. The V gene end was trimmed by 6 bases and the J gene end by 3 bases; junction bases not matched to a gene: 3. Germline CDR1 reads MNHNY; CDR2 reads SVGAGI (reference sequence). The CDR3 DNA reads TGTGCCAGCAGAGGACTAGCAGACACCGGGGAGCTGTTTTTT. It encodes CASRGLADTGELFF.

J is TRBJ1-2 and V is TRBV4-3; D unresolved. V lost 4 bases to trimming and J lost 8 bases, with 17 bases between them. The CDR3 is made up of 14 amino acids. Germline-derived CDR1 and CDR2 are LGHNA and YSLEER. The CDR3 bases are TGCGCCAGCAGCCGCCGGAGATGGCGTTACGGCTACACCTTC. It encodes CASSRRRWRYGYTF.

This clone was found once. The J gene is TRBJ1-2, the V gene TRBV6-1, with 8 bases that match TRBD1. Trimming took 6 bases from V and 7 from J; bases not matched to a gene: 13. CDR1 and CDR2 (germline): MNHNS, SASEGT. The CDR3 is 15 residues long. The CDR3 is CASRHSGRGLTGYTF. CDR3 in DNA: TGTGCCAGCAGGCATAGTGGCAGGGGGCTTACTGGCTACACCTTC.

The V and J genes are TRBV27 and TRBJ1-5; D remains unclear. The V and J ends lost 4 bases and 5 bases respectively, with 12 bases between them. Germline CDR1 and CDR2: MNHEY and SMNVEV (reference sequence). This CDR3 region has 14 residues. The CDR3 sequence: CASSSGFLHQPQHF. DNA of the CDR3: TGTGCCAGCAGTTCAGGTTTCTTGCATCAGCCCCAGCATTTT.

The rearrangement joins TRBV4-2 to TRBJ1-6; TRBD1 matches 7 bases. The V and J ends lost 2 bases and 7 bases, in that order; junction bases with no gene match: 8. Germline CDR1 is LGHNA and CDR2 is YNFKEQ. This CDR3 region has 16 residues. CDR3 sequence reads: CASSQLSGQKNSPLHF. The DNA for the CDR3 is TGTGCCAGCAGCCAACTATCGGGACAGAAGAATTCACCCCTCCACTTT.

V and J are TRBV4-3 and TRBJ1-1; D perhaps matches TRBD1 (5 bases). The V and J ends lost 3 bases and 0 bases respectively, with 11 bases between them. The CDR3 sequence is 15 residues long. CDR1 is LGHNA and CDR2 is YSLEER in the germline V gene. CDR3 coding DNA: TGCGCCAGCAGCCACGCAGGGTTAGTGAACACTGAAGCTTTCTTT. Translation gives CASSHAGLVNTEAFF.

This chain connects TRBV27 to TRBJ2-7, with TRBD1 matching 7 bases. The CDR3 totals 13 residues. Germline-derived CDR1 and CDR2 are MNHEY and SMNVEV (reference sequence). V shed 3 bases and J 3 bases; nucleotides not matched to a gene: 2. CDR3 sequence: CASSLTGNYEQYF. CDR3 bases: TGTGCCAGCAGTTTGACAGGGAACTACGAGCAGTACTTC.

Note on this clone: Additional DNA sequences in this sample encode the identical CDR3. V and J are TRBV5-1 and TRBJ2-1, with 8 bases identical to TRBD2. Germline CDR1 SGHRS, CDR2 YFSETQ. The CDR3 length is 14 residues. Trimming removed 2 bases from V and 4 bases from J; junction bases left unmatched: 2. CDR3 region: CASSLAGDYNEQFF. In nucleotides, the CDR3 is TGCGCCAGCAGCTTAGCGGGAGATTACAATGAGCAGTTCTTC.

This chain uses TRBV6-5 with TRBJ2-3; TRBD2 aligns across 10 bases. The germline V gene encodes CDR1 MNHEY and CDR2 SVGAGI. The junction had 3 bases not matched to a gene; V was cut back by 0 bases and J by 3 bases. The CDR3 runs 16 residues. The CDR3 region is CASSYSSSGGTDTQYF. CDR3 nucleotide sequence: TGTGCCAGCAGTTACTCGTCTAGCGGGGGAACAGATACGCAGTATTTT.